Shown below are 8 T cell receptor beta chains from a single sample sequenced in a study of blood T cell repertoires in COVID-19. Only in-frame clones appear in the TCRdb table, and some are missing; sequencing was by immunoSEQ multiplex PCR. The sample consists of hundreds of thousands of clones, 80% to 90% of them appearing once. The specimen was PBMCs or T cells enriched from blood (not recorded which). Receptors originate from a woman aged 18-29 years who had recovered from COVID-19.

The chain employs TRBV19 and TRBJ2-7; a possible D gene is TRBD2 (5 bases). CDR1 is LNHDA and CDR2 is SQIVND in the germline V gene (reference sequence). V gave up 7 bases and J gave up 1 base, with 17 bases separating them. The CDR3 loop spans 15 amino acids. The CDR3 DNA sequence: TGTGCCAGTAACCCCCGGGGAGACACTTCCTACGAGCAGTACTTC. Protein sequence: CASNPRGDTSYEQYF.

The CDR3, as DNA: TGTGCCAGCAGTTGGCAGGCGGGAAGAGGCACCGGGGAGCTGTTTTTT. It is translated as CASSWQAGRGTGELFF. The chain links TRBV27 to TRBJ2-2; weak D call: TRBD2 (6 bases). Trimming took off 4 bases at V and 4 bases at J, with 16 bases between the two ends. The CDR3 runs to 16 residues. Germline V CDR1 and CDR2: MNHEY, SMNVEV (reference sequence).

The J gene is TRBJ2-2, the V gene TRBV4-3, with a possible D match to TRBD1 (5 bases). The CDR3 is made up of 14 amino acids. V lost 2 bases and J 4 bases, leaving 8 bases between the germline ends. Germline loops: CDR1 LGHNA, CDR2 YSLEER. The CDR3 protein is CASSQLTGTGELFF. The CDR3, as DNA: TGCGCCAGCAGCCAACTTACAGGCACCGGGGAGCTGTTTTTT.

V and J are TRBV18 and TRBJ1-1; TRBD1 might be the D (6 bases). V was trimmed by 2 bases and J by 0 bases, leaving 25 bases between them. Germline loops: CDR1 KGHSH, CDR2 LQKENI. This CDR3 contains 20 residues. The CDR3 protein is CASSPVLPAKQGNLNTEAFF. The DNA of the CDR3 is TGTGCCAGCTCACCAGTACTGCCGGCTAAACAGGGAAATTTGAACACTGAAGCTTTCTTT. Filled out from reference TRBV18 and TRBJ1-1, the complete variable domain reads NAGVMQNPRHLVRRRGQEARLRCSPMKGHSHVYWYRQLPEEGLKFMVYLQKENIIDESGMPKERFSAEFPKEGPSILRIQQVVRGDSAAYFCASSPVLPAKQGNLNTEAFFGQGTRLTVV.

V usage is TRBV2 and J usage is TRBJ2-1; 8 positions agree with TRBD2. Trimming cost V 6 bases and J 10 bases; bases outside gene matches: 11. CDR1 and CDR2 from the germline V gene are SNHLY and FYNNEI. This CDR3 spans 14 amino acids. CDR3 DNA: TGTGCCAGCAGGATACAGCGGGAGTCTTGGGAGCAGTTCTTC. This codes for CASRIQRESWEQFF. Filled out from reference TRBV2 and TRBJ2-1, the complete variable domain reads EPEVTQTPSHQVTQMGQEVILRCVPISNHLYFYWYRQILGQKVEFLVSFYNNEISEKSEIFDDQFSVERPDGSNFTLKIRSTKLEDSAMYFCASRIQRESWEQFFGPGTRLTVL.

DNA for the CDR3: TGTGCCAGCAGTCGGCGGACAGGGGGCTGGGAAAAACTGTTTTTT. The encoded protein is CASSRRTGGWEKLFF. The chain uses TRBV27 and TRBJ1-4; 11 bases match TRBD1. V lost 5 bases, J lost 8 bases, and 7 bases stayed unmatched. Per the germline V gene, CDR1 is MNHEY and CDR2 is SMNVEV (reference sequence). This CDR3 contains 15 residues.

The genes are TRBV28 and TRBJ1-6, with 7 nucleotides matching TRBD1. V lost 2 bases and J lost 4; bases outside the gene matches: 8. The CDR3 extends over 17 amino acids. The V gene's germline CDR1 is MDHEN and CDR2 SYDVKM. The CDR3 DNA follows: TGTGCCAGCAGTTTAAAAGGGGACAGTCCTTATAATTCACCCCTCCACTTT. Its protein is CASSLKGDSPYNSPLHF.

The chain employs TRBV27 and TRBJ1-5; D perhaps matches TRBD1 (6 bases). The CDR3 sequence is 12 residues long. Trimming left V 6 bases short and J 7 bases short, with 10 bases between. CDR1 and CDR2 from the germline V gene are MNHEY and SMNVEV (reference sequence). DNA of the CDR3: TGTGCCAGCAGGAACAGGGACCAGCCCCAGCATTTT. Amino acids: CASRNRDQPQHF.